The entry below describes one T cell receptor (beta chain). The CDR3 is 14 residues long. V lost 3 bases, J lost 7 bases, and 13 bases lay in between. Germline V gene data show CDR1 as ENHRY and CDR2 as SYGVKD. This sample stems from a study of blood T cell repertoires in COVID-19. Across the study: Samples representing acute and convalescent COVID-19 were sourced from the United States, Italy and Spain.

Using immunoSEQ multiplex PCR, the repertoire was profiled, and TCRdb retains in-frame clones only, with some absent. The profile shows about 87,000 clones, roughly 86% of them singletons. The genes are TRBV10-3 and TRBJ2-4, with a weak D call TRBD1 (7 bases). Sequencing input: peripheral blood. The sequence was collected from a man aged 35 to 55 with acute or convalescent COVID-19. The CDR3 nucleotides are TGTGCCATCAGTGACGAGACAGGGAGGAACATTCAGTACTTC. This codes for CAISDETGRNIQYF.